Presented here are 8 T cell receptor beta chains from one specimen sequenced in a study of T cell repertoires in cytomegalovirus infection. TCRdb reprocessed the reads via MiXCR and lists one record per CDR3 protein. Counted here are approximately 260,000 distinct CDR3 sequences, more than 15% occurring once; the ten biggest clones make up approximately 51%. The sample taken for sequencing was CD8+ T cells from PBMCs. The receptors come from a human donor in good health (CMV status not recorded). Some clones in this sample may be carry-over from other donors' samples.

This clonotype was found many times. V and J are TRBV19 and TRBJ1-5, with 7 bases aligning to TRBD1. V trimming: 3 bases; J trimming: 2 bases; junction bases outside the gene matches: 4. The CDR3 spans 15 residues. Germline CDR1 reads LNHDA; CDR2 reads SQIVND (reference sequence). Here the CDR3 reads CASSMGQWRNQPQHF. CDR3 in DNA: TGTGCCAGTAGTATGGGACAGTGGCGCAATCAGCCCCAGCATTTT. The variable domain in full, with the rest retrieved from reference TRBV19 and TRBJ1-5, is DGGITQSPKYLFRKEGQNVTLSCEQNLNHDAMYWYRQDPGQGLRLIYYSQIVNDFQKGDIAEGYSVSREKKESFPLTVTSAQKNPTAFYLCASSMGQWRNQPQHFGDGTRLSIL.

This clonotype has ten or more counts. V usage is TRBV7-2 and J usage is TRBJ2-1; TRBD2 agrees at 11 bases. V gave up 1 base and J gave up 7 bases; unmatched junction bases: 9. Germline values: CDR1 SGHTA, CDR2 FQGNSA. The CDR3 covers 17 residues. In DNA, the CDR3 is TGTGCCAGCAGCTTAGAACTAGCGGGGGATCCTTGGAATGAGCAGTTCTTC. Encoded protein: CASSLELAGDPWNEQFF. Filled out from reference TRBV7-2 and TRBJ2-1, the complete variable domain reads GAGVSQSPSNKVTEKGKDVELRCDPISGHTALYWYRQSLGQGLEFLIYFQGNSAPDKSGLPSDRFSAERTGGSVSTLTIQRTQQEDSAVYLCASSLELAGDPWNEQFFGPGTRLTVL.

A few counts support this clonotype. The rearrangement joins TRBV28 to TRBJ2-1, with D unresolved. Trimming stripped 1 base from V and 8 bases from J, with 9 bases between. CDR3 length: 13 residues. Germline lookup yields CDR1 MDHEN and CDR2 SYDVKM. DNA for the CDR3: TGTGCCAGCAGTTTATCCGGACCTCATGAGCAGTTCTTC. It encodes CASSLSGPHEQFF.

The chain links TRBV10-3 to TRBJ2-2, with TRBD1 matching over 7 bases. Germline CDR1 ENHRY, CDR2 SYGVKD. The CDR3 is 14 residues long. Unmatched junction bases numbered 9, after V lost 7 bases and J lost 7 bases. The CDR3 nucleotides read TGTGCCATCAACTCAGACAGGGTCCTCGGGGAGCTGTTTTTT. Its translation is CAINSDRVLGELFF.

This clonotype appeared a few times. This chain joins TRBV29-1 and TRBJ2-7; either TRBD1 or TRBD2 may supply D (5 bases each). CDR1 is SQVTM and CDR2 is ANQGSEA in the germline V gene. The CDR3 spans 12 residues. V was cut by 7 bases and J by 3 bases, with 13 bases left in between. The CDR3 coding sequence is TGCAGCGCTGAGGGGCGTTTCTACGAGCAGTACTTC. Protein: CSAEGRFYEQYF.

This clonotype was seen a handful of times. This sequence joins TRBV6-1 and TRBJ2-1; D is unclear. Germline V gene data show CDR1 as MNHNS and CDR2 as SASEGT. This CDR3 has 11 amino acids. V lost 10 bases to trimming and J lost 4 bases, with 8 bases between them. As DNA, the CDR3 is TGTGCCATTGGACGATACAATGAGCAGTTCTTC. Translated, it gives CAIGRYNEQFF.

Many counts were recorded for this clonotype. This rearrangement joins TRBV25-1 to TRBJ1-1; 9 nucleotides align to TRBD1. There are 19 residues in the CDR3. The junction had 12 bases not matched to a gene; V was cut back by 1 base and J by 0 bases. Germline CDR1 is MGHDK and CDR2 is SYGVNS. The CDR3 loop reads CASSEFFWDRESVNTEAFF. CDR3 coding DNA: TGTGCCAGCAGTGAATTTTTTTGGGACAGGGAAAGCGTGAACACTGAAGCTTTCTTT.

Only a few counts were recorded for this clonotype. This chain joins TRBV29-1 and TRBJ1-2; TRBD1 aligns across 7 bases. CDR3 size: 16 residues. Germline loops: CDR1 SQVTM, CDR2 ANQGSEA. The ends lost 2 bases at V and 4 bases at J; junction bases unmatched: 13. In nucleotides, the CDR3 is TGCAGCGTTGAATACTTCGGGCAGGGGGACGGCTATGGCTACACCTTC. Translation gives CSVEYFGQGDGYGYTF. The whole variable domain, remainder taken from reference TRBV29-1 and TRBJ1-2, is SAVISQKPSRDICQRGTSLTIQCQVDSQVTMMFWYRQQPGQSLTLIATANQGSEATYESGFVIDKFPISRPNLTFSTLTVSNMSPEDSSIYLCSVEYFGQGDGYGYTFGSGTRLTVV.